Sequencing of this T cell receptor (beta chain) was carried out in a study of PD-1 blockade in classical Hodgkin lymphoma. This CDR3 spans 12 amino acids. Germline V gene lookup returns CDR1 LNHNV and CDR2 YYDKDF (reference sequence). V dropped 1 base and J dropped 4 bases, with 5 bases sitting between them. Study outcomes and limitations: According to reports, newly diagnosed patients had lower baseline TCR diversity than healthy donors, and relapsed/refractory patients had lower baseline TCR diversity still. By C4D1, CD4+ diversity increased significantly, especially in complete responders. Patients who responded completely had about the same baseline diversity as newly diagnosed patients.

Worth noting for this clone: Its target is not known.

Libraries were prepared by immunoSEQ multiplex PCR; TCRdb keeps only in-frame clonotypes and omits some of them. The sample lists approximately 18,000 clones; approximately 80% were seen once. Sample time point: cycle 4 day 1 (C4D1), after more than five weeks of nivolumab. Every patient had relapsed following autologous stem cell transplantation, and cohorts differed in brentuximab vedotin exposure. This receptor was identified in a human donor with classical Hodgkin lymphoma. The sample in question was peripheral blood mononuclear cells (PBMCs), obtained before the fourth cycle of nivolumab. The genes are TRBV15 and TRBJ2-7; D gene uncertain. CDR3 DNA: TGTGCCACCAGCAGAGTGGGTTACGAGCAGTACTTC. It codes for CATSRVGYEQYF.